Following are 20 T cell receptor beta chains from one sample sequenced in a study of T-cell reconstitution after alpha-beta-depleted transplantation in children. Unique molecular identifiers tagged the TCRbeta library. TCRdb passed the PCR reads through MiXCR, listing each CDR3 protein once. The sample consists of a few hundred thousand distinct CDR3 sequences, 20% to 30% of them appearing once. This specimen was PBMCs, taken before TCRalphabeta/CD19-depleted stem cell transplant. The receptor set was obtained from a girl aged 2 to 10 with Fanconi anemia, due to receive a stem cell transplant.

This clonotype has ten or more counts. The CDR3, as DNA: TGTGCCAGCAGTTCCTACCCCCAAGAGACCCAGTACTTC. Amino acids: CASSSYPQETQYF. The rearrangement links TRBV28 to TRBJ2-5; D is uncertain. The CDR3 runs 13 residues. Germline lookup yields CDR1 MDHEN and CDR2 SYDVKM. Trimming removed 4 bases from V and 1 base from J, with 7 bases in between.

V gene TRBV30 combines with J gene TRBJ2-3; 7 nucleotides match TRBD2. The CDR3 totals 12 residues. CDR1 GTSNPN and CDR2 SVGIG come from the germline V gene (reference sequence). J lost 4 bases, V lost 8 bases, and 6 bases had no gene match. CDR3 sequence (DNA): TGTGCCGAGAAGGGAGGGCCAGATACGCAGTATTTT. Its protein product is CAEKGGPDTQYF. Filled out from reference TRBV30 and TRBJ2-3, the complete variable domain reads SQTIHQWPATLVQPVGSPLSLECTVEGTSNPNLYWYRQAAGRGLQLLFYSVGIGQISSEVPQNLSASRPQDRQFILSSKKLLLSDSGFYLCAEKGGPDTQYFGPGTRLTVL.

This clonotype was recorded many times. The chain carries TRBV7-2 and TRBJ2-1; D call uncertain. Deletions cut 0 bases from V and 0 bases from J, with 12 bases between. The CDR3 runs 17 residues. Germline CDR1 is SGHTA and CDR2 is FQGNSA. This CDR3 is CASSLAEGASSYNEQFF. The CDR3 nucleotides are TGTGCCAGCAGCTTAGCGGAAGGCGCTAGCTCCTACAATGAGCAGTTCTTC.

Turning to this clonotype: A much more abundant neighbour one base away suggests this may be a read error. The gene calls are TRBV5-1 and TRBJ2-1; D unclear. With 0 bases removed from V and 3 bases from J, the gap between germline ends came to 13 bases. Germline loops: CDR1 SGHRS, CDR2 YFSETQ. The CDR3 contains 16 residues. The CDR3 DNA follows: TGCGCCAGCAGCTTGGCCACCAGTGTACTCTACAATGAGCAGTTCTTC. This gives the protein CASSLATSVLYNEQFF. Based on the CDR3 plus reference TRBV5-1 and TRBJ2-1, the full variable domain is KAGVTQTPRYLIKTRGQQVTLSCSPISGHRSVSWYQQTPGQGLQFLFEYFSETQRNKGNFPGRFSGRQFSNSRSEMNVSTLELGDSALYLCASSLATSVLYNEQFFGPGTRLTVL.

This clonotype was observed many times. The chain recombines TRBV7-3 with TRBJ1-1; no clear D. The CDR3 sequence is 15 residues long. Trimming removed 3 bases at V and 2 bases at J, with 13 bases between. Germline loops: CDR1 SGHTA, CDR2 FQGTGA. Here the CDR3 reads CASSLVGVTNTEAFF. DNA for the CDR3: TGTGCCAGCAGCTTGGTCGGGGTCACAAACACTGAAGCTTTCTTT.

This clonotype was recorded many times. The chain couples TRBV5-1 to TRBJ2-1; TRBD1 matches 8 bases. This CDR3 is 13 amino acids long. Germline CDR1 is SGHRS and CDR2 is YFSETQ. V lost 0 bases and J lost 9; bases outside the gene matches: 2. The CDR3, as DNA: TGCGCCAGCAGCTTGGTTGACAGGGGTGAGCAGTTCTTC. Translated, it gives CASSLVDRGEQFF.

V and J are TRBV25-1 and TRBJ2-3; 8 bases are a match to TRBD2. The CDR3 covers 13 residues. From germline, CDR1 is MGHDK and CDR2 SYGVNS. Trimming at V came to 7 bases and at J to 5 bases, leaving 5 bases not matched to a gene. The CDR3 loop is CASTVAGRDTQYF. In nucleotides, the CDR3 is TGTGCCAGCACGGTAGCGGGGAGAGATACGCAGTATTTT.

The V and J genes are TRBV11-3 and TRBJ2-1; D gene uncertain. V was cut by 3 bases and J by 5 bases, with 5 bases left in between. Germline CDR1 reads SGHNT; CDR2 reads YENEEA. The CDR3 length is 12 residues. In DNA, the CDR3 is TGTGCCAGCAGCTTTGCCCACAATGAGCAGTTCTTC. It codes for CASSFAHNEQFF. Full variable domain (missing parts from reference TRBV11-3 and TRBJ2-1): EAGVVQSPRYKIIEKKQPVAFWCNPISGHNTLYWYLQNLGQGPELLIRYENEEAVDDSQLPKDRFSAERLKGVDSTLKIQPAELGDSAVYLCASSFAHNEQFFGPGTRLTVL.

This clonotype was observed many times. This chain uses TRBV18 with TRBJ2-3; D not resolved. The V end lost 1 base, the J end lost 5 bases, and 10 bases lay between the germline ends. The CDR3 has 14 amino acids. Germline V gene lookup returns CDR1 KGHSH and CDR2 LQKENI. CDR3 amino acids: CASSPQGLEDTQYF. The CDR3 region has the DNA TGTGCCAGCTCACCACAGGGATTGGAAGATACGCAGTATTTT.

This clonotype was observed many times. V and J are TRBV29-1 and TRBJ2-7, with D perhaps TRBD1 or TRBD2 (5 bases each). The V gene's germline CDR1 is SQVTM and CDR2 ANQGSEA. The CDR3 extends over 13 amino acids. The V end was cut by 3 bases, the J end by 5 bases, with 14 bases between. In nucleotides, the CDR3 is TGCAGCGTTGACAGGGACGGTGGGGACGAGCAGTACTTC. This gives the protein CSVDRDGGDEQYF.

This chain links TRBV20-1 with TRBJ2-6; no reliable D call. V was pared by 4 bases and J by 4 bases, with 14 bases between. Germline CDR1 and CDR2: DFQATT and SNEGSKA (reference sequence). CDR3 length equals 15 residues. CDR3 amino acids: CSAMGHGRGANVLTF. CDR3 nucleotides: TGCAGTGCTATGGGTCACGGACGGGGGGCCAACGTCCTGACTTTC.

This clonotype was detected many times. This chain connects TRBV25-1 to TRBJ2-3, with TRBD2 matching over 10 bases. Unmatched junction bases numbered 8, after V lost 6 bases and J lost 5 bases. Germline CDR1 MGHDK, CDR2 SYGVNS. The CDR3 covers 15 residues. CDR3 protein: CASSQAGGRRDTQYF. CDR3 sequence (DNA): TGTGCCAGCAGCCAAGCGGGGGGGCGGAGAGATACGCAGTATTTT.

V is TRBV2 and J is TRBJ1-5; D is undetermined. CDR1 and CDR2 (germline): SNHLY, FYNNEI. The CDR3 has 13 amino acids. Trimming took 8 bases from V and 5 from J, leaving 13 bases between them. The CDR3 here is CASSSYRDQPQHF. The CDR3, as DNA: TGTGCCAGCTCCTCTTATCGCGATCAGCCCCAGCATTTT.

This clonotype has a handful of counts. The chain uses TRBV3-1 and TRBJ2-1; 7 bases map to TRBD2. Germline V gene sequence: CDR1 LGHDT, CDR2 YNNKEL (reference sequence). This CDR3 contains 16 residues. V shed 3 bases, J shed 0 bases, and the junction held 5 bases outside the gene matches. The CDR3 is CASSQPSGLSYNEQFF. DNA of the CDR3: TGTGCCAGCAGCCAGCCTAGCGGTCTCTCCTACAATGAGCAGTTCTTC.

The chain joins TRBV5-1 to TRBJ2-3; D is unresolved. The CDR3 covers 13 residues. Trimming left V 5 bases short and J 2 bases short, with 9 bases between. Germline values: CDR1 SGHRS, CDR2 YFSETQ. The CDR3 DNA is TGCGCCAGCAGTGGCCAGTCCACAGATACGCAGTATTTT. This codes for CASSGQSTDTQYF.

This clonotype appeared many times. This chain links TRBV29-1 with TRBJ2-5; 8 bases agree with TRBD1. The CDR3 consists of 13 residues. V was clipped by 4 bases and J by 6 bases; unmatched bases: 7. Germline CDR1 SQVTM, CDR2 ANQGSEA. CDR3 protein: CSVGDRGMQTQYF. As DNA, the CDR3 is TGCAGCGTTGGTGACAGGGGAATGCAGACCCAGTACTTC.

This clonotype was seen many times. This chain uses TRBV6-1 with TRBJ2-7; D remains ambiguous. CDR1 is MNHNS and CDR2 is SASEGT in the germline V gene. Trimming left V 4 bases short and J 4 bases short, with 14 bases between. The CDR3 runs 14 residues. This CDR3 reads CASSVIGEIYEQYF. CDR3 bases: TGTGCCAGCAGTGTAATAGGAGAAATTTACGAGCAGTACTTC.

The gene calls are TRBV6-1 and TRBJ2-7, with 7 bases aligning to TRBD1. The ends lost 6 bases at V and 0 bases at J; junction bases unmatched: 11. CDR1 is MNHNS, CDR2 SASEGT, per germline. The CDR3 length is 16 residues. CDR3 residues: CASRQQGWLSSYEQYF. The CDR3 DNA follows: TGTGCCAGCAGACAACAGGGGTGGTTAAGCTCCTACGAGCAGTACTTC.

At least ten counts were recorded for this clonotype. V gene TRBV15 combines with J gene TRBJ2-1, with 7 bases fitting TRBD2. With V trimmed by 5 bases and J by 9 bases, 4 bases remained unmatched. The CDR3 extends over 12 amino acids. Germline V gene sequence: CDR1 LNHNV, CDR2 YYDKDF (reference sequence). DNA for the CDR3: TGTGCCACCAGCTCCCGGACTAGTGAGCAGTTCTTC. It encodes CATSSRTSEQFF.

With respect to this clonotype: A single base separates this from a much larger clone, so it may be a read error. The CDR3 sequence is CASNLGQTLYQETQYF. The CDR3 DNA sequence: TGTGCCAGCAACCTGGGACAGACCTTGTACCAAGAGACCCAGTACTTC. The chain has TRBV12-3 or TRBV12-4 and TRBJ2-5, with 7 bases identical to TRBD1. J lost 0 bases, V lost 7 bases, and 11 bases had no gene match. CDR3 size: 16 residues.